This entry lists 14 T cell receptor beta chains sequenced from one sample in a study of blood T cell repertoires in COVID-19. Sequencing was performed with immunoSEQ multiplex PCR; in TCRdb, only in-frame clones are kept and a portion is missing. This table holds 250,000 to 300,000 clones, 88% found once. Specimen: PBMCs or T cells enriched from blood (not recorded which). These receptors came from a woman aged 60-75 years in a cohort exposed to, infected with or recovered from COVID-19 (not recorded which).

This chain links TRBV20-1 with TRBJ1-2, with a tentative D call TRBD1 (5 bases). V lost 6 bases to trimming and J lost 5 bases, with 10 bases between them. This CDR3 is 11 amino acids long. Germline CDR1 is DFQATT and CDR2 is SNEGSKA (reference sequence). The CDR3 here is CSASRGYGYTF. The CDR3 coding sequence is TGCAGTGCCAGTCGGGGGTATGGCTACACCTTC.

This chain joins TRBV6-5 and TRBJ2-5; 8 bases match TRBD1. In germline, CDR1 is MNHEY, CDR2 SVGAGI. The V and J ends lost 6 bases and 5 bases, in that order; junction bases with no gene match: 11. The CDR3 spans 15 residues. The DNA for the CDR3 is TGTGCCAGCAGCTCGGGACAGGTTTTCAGGGAGACCCAGTACTTC. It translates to CASSSGQVFRETQYF.

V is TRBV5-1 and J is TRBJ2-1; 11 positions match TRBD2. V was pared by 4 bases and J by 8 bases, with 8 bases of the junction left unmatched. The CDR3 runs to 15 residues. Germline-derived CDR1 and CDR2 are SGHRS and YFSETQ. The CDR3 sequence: CASSKLAGVGDEQFF. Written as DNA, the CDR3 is TGCGCCAGCAGCAAACTAGCGGGAGTGGGGGATGAGCAGTTCTTC. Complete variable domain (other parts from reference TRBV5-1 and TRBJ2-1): KAGVTQTPRYLIKTRGQQVTLSCSPISGHRSVSWYQQTPGQGLQFLFEYFSETQRNKGNFPGRFSGRQFSNSRSEMNVSTLELGDSALYLCASSKLAGVGDEQFFGPGTRLTVL.

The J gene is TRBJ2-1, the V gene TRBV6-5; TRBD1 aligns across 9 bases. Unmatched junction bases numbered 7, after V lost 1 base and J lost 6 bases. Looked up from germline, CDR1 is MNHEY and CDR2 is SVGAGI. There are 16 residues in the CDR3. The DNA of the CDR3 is TGTGCCAGCAGTTACTTGGGGACAGGGATCGGCAATGAGCAGTTCTTC. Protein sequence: CASSYLGTGIGNEQFF.

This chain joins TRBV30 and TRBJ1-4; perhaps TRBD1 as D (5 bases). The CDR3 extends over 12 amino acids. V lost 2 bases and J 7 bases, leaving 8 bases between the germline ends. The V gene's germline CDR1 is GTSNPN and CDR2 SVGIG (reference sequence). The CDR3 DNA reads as TGTGCCTGGAGTCGGGGGGGTGAAAAACTGTTTTTT. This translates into CAWSRGGEKLFF.

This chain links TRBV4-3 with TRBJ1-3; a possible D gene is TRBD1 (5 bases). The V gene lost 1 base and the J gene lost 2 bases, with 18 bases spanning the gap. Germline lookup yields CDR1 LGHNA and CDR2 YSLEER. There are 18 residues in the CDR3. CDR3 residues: CASSQGTPITRTGNTIYF. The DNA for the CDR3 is TGCGCCAGCAGCCAAGGGACACCGATCACGAGAACTGGAAACACCATATATTTT.

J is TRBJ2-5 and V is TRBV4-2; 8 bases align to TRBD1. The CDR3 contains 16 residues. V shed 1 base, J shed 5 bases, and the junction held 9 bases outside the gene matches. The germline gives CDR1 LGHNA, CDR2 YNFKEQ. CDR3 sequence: CASSQGSRGPGETQYF. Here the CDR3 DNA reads TGTGCCAGCAGCCAAGGGTCCAGGGGGCCCGGGGAGACCCAGTACTTC.

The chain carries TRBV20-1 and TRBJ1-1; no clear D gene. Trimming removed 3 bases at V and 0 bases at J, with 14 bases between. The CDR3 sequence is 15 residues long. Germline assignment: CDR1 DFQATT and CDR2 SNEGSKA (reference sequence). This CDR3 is CSASPQITMNTEAFF. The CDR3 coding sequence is TGCAGTGCTAGTCCCCAGATAACCATGAACACTGAAGCTTTCTTT.

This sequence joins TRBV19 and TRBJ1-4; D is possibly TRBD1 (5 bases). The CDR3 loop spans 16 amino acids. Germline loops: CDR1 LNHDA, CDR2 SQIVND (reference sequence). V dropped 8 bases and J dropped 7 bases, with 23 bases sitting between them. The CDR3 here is CASLNAPGEGSEKLFF. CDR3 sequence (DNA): TGTGCCAGTCTAAACGCCCCGGGGGAGGGCAGTGAAAAACTGTTTTTT. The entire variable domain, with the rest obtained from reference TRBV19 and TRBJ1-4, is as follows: DGGITQSPKYLFRKEGQNVTLSCEQNLNHDAMYWYRQDPGQGLRLIYYSQIVNDFQKGDIAEGYSVSREKKESFPLTVTSAQKNPTAFYLCASLNAPGEGSEKLFFGSGTQLSVL.

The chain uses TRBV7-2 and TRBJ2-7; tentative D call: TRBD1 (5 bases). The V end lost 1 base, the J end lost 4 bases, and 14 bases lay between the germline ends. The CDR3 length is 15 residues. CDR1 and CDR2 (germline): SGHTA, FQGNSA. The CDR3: CASSLGARAAYEQYF. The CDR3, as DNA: TGTGCCAGCAGCTTAGGGGCCAGGGCGGCATACGAGCAGTACTTC.

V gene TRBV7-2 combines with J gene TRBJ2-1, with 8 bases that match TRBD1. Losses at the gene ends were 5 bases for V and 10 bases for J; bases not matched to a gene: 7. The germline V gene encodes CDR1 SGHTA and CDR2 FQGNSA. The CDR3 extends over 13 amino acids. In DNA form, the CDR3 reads TGTGCCAGCAGCCTCGGACAGGGAGGAGAGCAGTTCTTC. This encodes CASSLGQGGEQFF.

The CDR3 region is CASRGQVDVNSPLHF. The CDR3 nucleotides are TGCGCCAGCAGGGGACAGGTGGATGTTAATTCACCCCTCCACTTT. The V call is TRBV5-1, the J call TRBJ1-6; TRBD1 matches at 8 bases. From germline, CDR1 is SGHRS and CDR2 YFSETQ. The CDR3 runs 15 residues. V lost 5 bases and J lost 6; bases outside the gene matches: 7.

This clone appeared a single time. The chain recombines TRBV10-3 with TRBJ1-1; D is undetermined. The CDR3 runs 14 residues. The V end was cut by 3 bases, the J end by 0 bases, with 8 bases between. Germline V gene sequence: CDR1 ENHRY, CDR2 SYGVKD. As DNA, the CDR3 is TGTGCCATCAGTGAAAGTCAGGTGAACACTGAAGCTTTCTTT. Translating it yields CAISESQVNTEAFF.

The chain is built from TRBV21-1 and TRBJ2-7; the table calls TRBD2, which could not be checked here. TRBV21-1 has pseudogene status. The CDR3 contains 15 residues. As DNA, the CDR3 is TGTGCCAGCAGGCCGAGACTAGCGGGATTCTACGAGCAGTACTTC. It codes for CASRPRLAGFYEQYF.